This paragraph reports one T cell receptor beta chain. TCRdb's copy holds only in-frame clones and misses some; the assay was immunoSEQ multiplex PCR. The table shows about 190,000 clones, with 70% to 85% occurring only once. The sample originates from a study of blood T cell repertoires in COVID-19. Unmatched junction bases numbered 4, after V lost 5 bases and J lost 2 bases. The CDR3 runs to 15 residues. The germline CDR1 and CDR2 sequences are SGHTA and FQGNSA. The genes are TRBV7-2 and TRBJ2-7; 12 bases are shared with TRBD2. Sequenced: peripheral blood. The receptor was isolated from a woman in her twenties or thirties with acute or convalescent COVID-19. The CDR3 region is CASSPLAGGTYEQYF. DNA of the CDR3: TGTGCCAGCAGCCCACTAGCGGGGGGAACCTACGAGCAGTACTTC.